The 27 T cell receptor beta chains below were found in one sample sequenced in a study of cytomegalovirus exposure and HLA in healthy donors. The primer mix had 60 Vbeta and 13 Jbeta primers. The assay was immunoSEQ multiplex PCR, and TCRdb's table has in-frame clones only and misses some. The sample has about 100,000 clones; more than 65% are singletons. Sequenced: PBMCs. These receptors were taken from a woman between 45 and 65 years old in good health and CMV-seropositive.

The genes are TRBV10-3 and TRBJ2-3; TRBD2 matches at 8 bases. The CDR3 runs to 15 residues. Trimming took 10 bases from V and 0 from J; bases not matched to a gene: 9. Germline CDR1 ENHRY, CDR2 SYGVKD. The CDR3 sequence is CATTGGGSSTDTQYF. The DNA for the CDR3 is TGTGCCACCACGGGCGGGGGGTCTAGCACAGATACGCAGTATTTT.

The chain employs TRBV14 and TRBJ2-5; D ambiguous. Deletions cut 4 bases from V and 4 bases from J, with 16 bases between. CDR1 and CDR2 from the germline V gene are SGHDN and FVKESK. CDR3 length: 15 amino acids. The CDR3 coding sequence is TGTGCCAGCAGCCTCTTGGCAGGTGTAGGAGAGACCCAGTACTTC. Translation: CASSLLAGVGETQYF.

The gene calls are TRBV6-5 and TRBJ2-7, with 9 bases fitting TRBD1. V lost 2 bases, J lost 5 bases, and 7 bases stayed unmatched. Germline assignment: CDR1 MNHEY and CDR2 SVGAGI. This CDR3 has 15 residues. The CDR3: CASSYHGTGSNEQYF. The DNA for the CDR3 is TGTGCCAGCAGTTACCACGGGACAGGGAGCAACGAGCAGTACTTC.

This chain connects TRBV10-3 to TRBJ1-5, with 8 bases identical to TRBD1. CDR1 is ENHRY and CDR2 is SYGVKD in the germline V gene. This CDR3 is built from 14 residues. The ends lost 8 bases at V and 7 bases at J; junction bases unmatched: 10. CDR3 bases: TGTGCCATCGCCCCCCAGGGGGCAGGGCAGCCCCAGCATTTT. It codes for CAIAPQGAGQPQHF.

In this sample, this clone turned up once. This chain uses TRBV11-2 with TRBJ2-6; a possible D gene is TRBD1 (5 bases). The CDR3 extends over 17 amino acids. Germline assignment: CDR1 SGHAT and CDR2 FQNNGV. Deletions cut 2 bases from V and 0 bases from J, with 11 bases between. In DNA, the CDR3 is TGTGCCAGCAGCTTAAGGACACCCTTCTCTGGGGCCAACGTCCTGACTTTC. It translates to CASSLRTPFSGANVLTF.

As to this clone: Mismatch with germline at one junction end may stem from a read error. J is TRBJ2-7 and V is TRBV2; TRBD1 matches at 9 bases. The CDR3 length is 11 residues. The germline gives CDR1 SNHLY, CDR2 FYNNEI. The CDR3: CASSGGTGKDF. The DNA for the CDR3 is TGTGCCAGCAGTGGTGGGACAGGGAAGGACTTC. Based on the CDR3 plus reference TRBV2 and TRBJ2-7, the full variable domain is EPEVTQTPSHQVTQMGQEVILRCVPISNHLYFYWYRQILGQKVEFLVSFYNNEISEKSEIFDDQFSVERPDGSNFTLKIRSTKLEDSAMYFCASSGGTGKDFGPGTRLTVT.

CDR3 loop: CASSPGGVDEKLFF. The CDR3 nucleotides read TGTGCCAGCTCTCCGGGGGGGGTTGATGAAAAACTGTTTTTT. This chain joins TRBV9 and TRBJ1-4; D might be TRBD1 (5 bases). Germline V gene sequence: CDR1 SGDLS, CDR2 YYNGEE. Trimming cost V 7 bases and J 6 bases, with 16 bases left between them. The CDR3 has 14 amino acids.

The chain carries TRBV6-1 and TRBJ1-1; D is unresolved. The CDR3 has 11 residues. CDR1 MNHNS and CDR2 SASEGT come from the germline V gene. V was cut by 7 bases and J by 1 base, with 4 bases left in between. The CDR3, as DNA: TGTGCCAGCATCGGGAACACTGAAGCTTTCTTT. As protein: CASIGNTEAFF.

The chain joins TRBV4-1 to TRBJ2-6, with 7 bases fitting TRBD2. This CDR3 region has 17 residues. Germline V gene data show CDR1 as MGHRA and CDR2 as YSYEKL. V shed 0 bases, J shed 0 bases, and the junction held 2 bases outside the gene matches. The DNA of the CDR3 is TGCGCCAGCAGCCAAGATCGGGGGGTCTCTGGGGCCAACGTCCTGACTTTC. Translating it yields CASSQDRGVSGANVLTF.

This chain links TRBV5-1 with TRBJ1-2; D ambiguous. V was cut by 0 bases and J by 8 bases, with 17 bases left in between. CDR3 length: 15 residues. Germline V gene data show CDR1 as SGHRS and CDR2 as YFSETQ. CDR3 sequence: CASSLAGNTGGGYTF. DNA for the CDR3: TGCGCCAGCAGCTTGGCCGGGAATACGGGCGGGGGCTACACCTTC.

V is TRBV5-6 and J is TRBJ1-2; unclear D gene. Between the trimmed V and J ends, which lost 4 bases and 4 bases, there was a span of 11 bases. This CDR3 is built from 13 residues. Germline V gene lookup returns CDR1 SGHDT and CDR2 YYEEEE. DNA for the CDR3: TGTGCCAGCAGCCTGGGAGGACTCTATGGCTACACCTTC. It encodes CASSLGGLYGYTF.

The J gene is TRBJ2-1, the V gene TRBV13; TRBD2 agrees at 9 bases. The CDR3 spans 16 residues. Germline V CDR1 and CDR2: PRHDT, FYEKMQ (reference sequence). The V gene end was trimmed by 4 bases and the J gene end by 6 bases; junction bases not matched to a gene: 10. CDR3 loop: CASSSGQREVSNEQFF. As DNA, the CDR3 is TGTGCCAGCAGCTCAGGCCAGCGGGAGGTCTCCAATGAGCAGTTCTTC.

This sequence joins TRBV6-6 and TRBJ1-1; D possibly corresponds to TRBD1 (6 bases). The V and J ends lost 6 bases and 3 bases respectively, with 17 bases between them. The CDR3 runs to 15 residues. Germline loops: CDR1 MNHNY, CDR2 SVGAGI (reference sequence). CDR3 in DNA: TGTGCCAGCAGCGTACCCCGGGGGGCGGACACTGAAGCTTTCTTT. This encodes CASSVPRGADTEAFF.

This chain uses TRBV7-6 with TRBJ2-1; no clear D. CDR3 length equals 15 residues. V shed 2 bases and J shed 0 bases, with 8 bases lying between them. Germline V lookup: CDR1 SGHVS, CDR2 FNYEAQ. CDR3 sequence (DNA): TGTGCCAGCAGCTTATTACCGAGCTCCTACAATGAGCAGTTCTTC. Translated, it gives CASSLLPSSYNEQFF.

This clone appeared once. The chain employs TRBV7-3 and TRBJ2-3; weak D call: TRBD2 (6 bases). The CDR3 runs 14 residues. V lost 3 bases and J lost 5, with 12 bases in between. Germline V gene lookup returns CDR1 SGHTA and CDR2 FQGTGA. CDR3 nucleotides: TGTGCCAGCAGCTTCAGGGATAGCGGAGATACGCAGTATTTT. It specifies CASSFRDSGDTQYF. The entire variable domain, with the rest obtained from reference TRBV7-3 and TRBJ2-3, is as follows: GAGVSQTPSNKVTEKGKYVELRCDPISGHTALYWYRQSLGQGPEFLIYFQGTGAADDSGLPNDRFFAVRPEGSVSTLKIQRTERGDSAVYLCASSFRDSGDTQYFGPGTRLTVL.

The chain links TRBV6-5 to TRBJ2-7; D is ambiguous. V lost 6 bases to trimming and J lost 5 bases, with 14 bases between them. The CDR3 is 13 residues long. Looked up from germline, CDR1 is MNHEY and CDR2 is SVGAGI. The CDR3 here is CASSRTLVHEQYF. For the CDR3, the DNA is TGTGCCAGCAGCCGAACCTTAGTCCACGAGCAGTACTTC.

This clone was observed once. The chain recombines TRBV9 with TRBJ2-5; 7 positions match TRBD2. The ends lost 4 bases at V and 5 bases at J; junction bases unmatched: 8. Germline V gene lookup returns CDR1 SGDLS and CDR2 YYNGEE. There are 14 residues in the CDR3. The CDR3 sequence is CASSPGGSQETQYF. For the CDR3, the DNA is TGTGCCAGCAGCCCCGGGGGGTCCCAGGAGACCCAGTACTTC.

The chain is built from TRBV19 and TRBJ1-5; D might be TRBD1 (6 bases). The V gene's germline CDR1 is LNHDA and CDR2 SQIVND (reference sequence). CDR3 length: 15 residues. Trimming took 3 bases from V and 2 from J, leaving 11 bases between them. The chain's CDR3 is CASSMRQARNQPQHF. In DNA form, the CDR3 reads TGTGCCAGTAGTATGCGACAGGCCCGCAATCAGCCCCAGCATTTT.

Written as DNA, the CDR3 is TGTGCCAGCAGTTTAACCTACGAGCAGTACTTC. Encoded protein: CASSLTYEQYF. This chain links TRBV28 with TRBJ2-5; no definite D call. The end of the DNA aligns better with TRBJ2-7, so the J call may be wrong. Germline V CDR1 and CDR2: MDHEN, SYDVKM. There are 11 residues in the CDR3.

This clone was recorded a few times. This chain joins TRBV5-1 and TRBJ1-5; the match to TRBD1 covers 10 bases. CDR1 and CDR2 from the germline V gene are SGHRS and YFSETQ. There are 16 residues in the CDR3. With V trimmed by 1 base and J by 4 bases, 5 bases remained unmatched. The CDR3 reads CASSLTPGQGNQPQHF. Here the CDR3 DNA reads TGCGCCAGCAGCTTGACCCCGGGACAGGGGAATCAGCCCCAGCATTTT.

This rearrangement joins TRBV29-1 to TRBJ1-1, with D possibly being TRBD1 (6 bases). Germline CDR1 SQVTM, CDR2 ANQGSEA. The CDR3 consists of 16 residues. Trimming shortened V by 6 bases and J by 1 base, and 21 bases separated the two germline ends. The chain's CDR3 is CSVSPRGGHTNTEAFF. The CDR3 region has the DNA TGCAGCGTGTCCCCCCGGGGGGGCCACACGAACACTGAAGCTTTCTTT.

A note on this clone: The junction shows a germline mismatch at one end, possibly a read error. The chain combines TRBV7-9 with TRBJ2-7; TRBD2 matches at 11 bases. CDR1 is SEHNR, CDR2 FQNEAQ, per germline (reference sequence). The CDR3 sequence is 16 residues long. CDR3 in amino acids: CSSSLPLAGETDEQYF. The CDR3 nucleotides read TGTTCCAGCAGCTTACCACTAGCGGGAGAAACAGACGAGCAGTACTTC.

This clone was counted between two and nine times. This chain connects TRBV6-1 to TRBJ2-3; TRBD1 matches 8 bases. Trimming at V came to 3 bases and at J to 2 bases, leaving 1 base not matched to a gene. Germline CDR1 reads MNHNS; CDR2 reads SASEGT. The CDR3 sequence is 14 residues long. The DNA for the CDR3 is TGTGCCAGCAGTGACAGGGGGCCCACAGATACGCAGTATTTT. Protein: CASSDRGPTDTQYF.

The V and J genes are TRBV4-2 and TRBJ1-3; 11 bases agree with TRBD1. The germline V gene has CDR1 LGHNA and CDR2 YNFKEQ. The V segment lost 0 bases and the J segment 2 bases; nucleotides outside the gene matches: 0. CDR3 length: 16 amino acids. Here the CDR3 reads CASSQEDRGPGNTIYF. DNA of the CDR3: TGTGCCAGCAGCCAAGAGGACAGGGGGCCTGGAAACACCATATATTTT.

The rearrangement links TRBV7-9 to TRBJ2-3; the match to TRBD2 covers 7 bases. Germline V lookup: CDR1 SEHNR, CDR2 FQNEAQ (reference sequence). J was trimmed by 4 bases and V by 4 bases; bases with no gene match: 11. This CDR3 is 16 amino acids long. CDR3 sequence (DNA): TGTGCCAGCAGCTCGACTAGCAAAGGGTGGGCAGATACGCAGTATTTT. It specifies CASSSTSKGWADTQYF.

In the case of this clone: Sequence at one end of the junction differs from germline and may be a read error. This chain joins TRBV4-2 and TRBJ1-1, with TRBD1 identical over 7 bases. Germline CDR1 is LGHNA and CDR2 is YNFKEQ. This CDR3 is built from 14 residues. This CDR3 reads CVSSRDRDDTEAFF. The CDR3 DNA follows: TGTGTCAGCAGCCGAGACAGGGATGATACTGAAGCTTTCTTT.

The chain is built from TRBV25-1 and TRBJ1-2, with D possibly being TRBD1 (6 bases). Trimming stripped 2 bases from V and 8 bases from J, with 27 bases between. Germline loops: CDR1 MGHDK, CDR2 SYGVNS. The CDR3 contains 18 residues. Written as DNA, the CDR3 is TGTGCCAGCAGTGAAGCCCCCTTTTTGGACAGTCCCCAGTCAGGCTACACCTTC. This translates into CASSEAPFLDSPQSGYTF.